A single sample gave rise to the 17 T cell receptor beta chains below, sequenced in a study of identical twins. TCRdb re-called the 5' RACE reads through MiXCR, storing one row per CDR3 protein. The sample carries about 730,000 distinct CDR3 sequences, 20% to 25% recorded once. These data were also filed under a second study, of T cells expressing NK-cell markers.

The sequenced sample was PBMCs. These TCRs come from a woman aged 18-29 years in good health.

The gene calls are TRBV6-1 and TRBJ2-2; 12 bases map to TRBD2. Per the germline V gene, CDR1 is MNHNS and CDR2 is SASEGT. The V gene end was trimmed by 6 bases and the J gene end by 5 bases; junction bases not matched to a gene: 4. This CDR3 spans 15 amino acids. The CDR3 region is CASRPLAGGTGELFF. CDR3 coding DNA: TGTGCCAGCAGGCCACTAGCGGGAGGAACCGGGGAGCTGTTTTTT.

The CDR3: CASGFQPNTDTQYF. The DNA for the CDR3 is TGTGCTAGTGGTTTCCAGCCCAACACAGATACGCAGTATTTT. V gene TRBV12-5 combines with J gene TRBJ2-3; D is undetermined. The CDR3 length is 14 residues. Germline CDR1 and CDR2: LGHNT and FRNRAP. Trimming took 3 bases from V and 2 from J, leaving 9 bases between them.

The table lists this clonotype with a count of one. The gene calls are TRBV3-1 and TRBJ2-1, with no clear D. Germline V gene lookup returns CDR1 LGHDT and CDR2 YNNKEL (reference sequence). Trimming shortened V by 0 bases and J by 8 bases, and 5 bases separated the two germline ends. This CDR3 is built from 12 residues. CDR3 bases: TGTGCCAGCAGCCAAGATCTCTATGAGCAGTTCTTC. Encoded protein: CASSQDLYEQFF.

CDR3 sequence: CSAMRDTQYF. The CDR3 DNA reads TGCAGTGCGATGAGGGATACGCAGTATTTT. The rearrangement joins TRBV20-1 to TRBJ2-3; D not resolved. The ends were cut back, 6 bases at V and 6 bases at J, with 7 bases in the middle. The CDR3 loop spans 10 amino acids. Germline values: CDR1 DFQATT, CDR2 SNEGSKA (reference sequence).

This chain connects TRBV5-6 to TRBJ1-6; D uncertain. The V and J ends lost 4 bases and 8 bases respectively, with 10 bases between them. CDR3 length equals 13 residues. Germline CDR1 SGHDT, CDR2 YYEEEE. CDR3 sequence reads: CASSLRRDSPLHF. CDR3 DNA sequence: TGTGCCAGCAGCCTACGACGGGATTCACCCCTCCACTTT.

This chain uses TRBV4-2 with TRBJ2-7, with D uncertain. The CDR3 is made up of 16 amino acids. Germline V lookup: CDR1 LGHNA, CDR2 YNFKEQ. V shed 1 base and J shed 4 bases, with 17 bases lying between them. Written as DNA, the CDR3 is TGTGCCAGCAGCCAAGGGTCCAGGACGGATCTTTACGAGCAGTACTTC. Amino acids: CASSQGSRTDLYEQYF.

Many counts were recorded for this clonotype. The chain combines TRBV6-5 with TRBJ2-7; 9 nucleotides agree with TRBD2. CDR3 length equals 16 residues. Germline-derived CDR1 and CDR2 are MNHEY and SVGAGI. J lost 3 bases, V lost 2 bases, and 8 bases had no gene match. The CDR3: CASSYQGSGSDYEQYF. The CDR3 nucleotides read TGTGCCAGCAGTTACCAAGGTAGCGGGAGCGACTACGAGCAGTACTTC.

This clonotype was seen a handful of times. V is TRBV29-1 and J is TRBJ1-4; tentatively, D is TRBD1 (6 bases). The germline V and J ends were trimmed by 7 bases and 5 bases, with 14 bases remaining between them. The CDR3 sequence is 13 residues long. Germline CDR1 reads SQVTM; CDR2 reads ANQGSEA. CDR3 residues: CSAGGALNEKLFF. The CDR3 DNA sequence: TGCAGCGCGGGGGGCGCCCTCAATGAAAAACTGTTTTTT.

The chain is built from TRBV12-3 or TRBV12-4 and TRBJ2-7; D gene unclear. This CDR3 is built from 14 residues. Trimming shortened V by 4 bases and J by 3 bases, and 13 bases separated the two germline ends. The CDR3 coding sequence is TGTGCCAGCAGTTCATACAATGCCCGCTACGAGCAGTACTTC. Translating gives CASSSYNARYEQYF.

The chain combines TRBV18 with TRBJ2-7; 9 bases line up with TRBD1. Trimming at V came to 6 bases and at J to 3 bases, leaving 9 bases not matched to a gene. The CDR3 sequence is 15 residues long. Germline lookup yields CDR1 KGHSH and CDR2 LQKENI. DNA for the CDR3: TGTGCCAGCTCCAAGGACAGGGGCCGTTACTACGAGCAGTACTTC. Its protein product is CASSKDRGRYYEQYF.

The rearrangement links TRBV6-5 to TRBJ2-1; TRBD2 agrees at 14 bases. Germline CDR1 MNHEY, CDR2 SVGAGI. The length of the CDR3 is 16 residues. V shed 1 base and J 12 bases; nucleotides not matched to a gene: 8. CDR3 sequence: CASSYLGTGTSGRQFF. As DNA, the CDR3 is TGTGCCAGCAGTTACTTGGGGACCGGGACTAGCGGGAGGCAGTTCTTC.

This clonotype was detected only a few times. The chain combines TRBV12-3 or TRBV12-4 with TRBJ1-1; perhaps TRBD1 as D (5 bases). V lost 3 bases and J 5 bases, leaving 16 bases between the germline ends. The length of the CDR3 is 15 residues. In DNA, the CDR3 is TGTGCCAGCAGTTTCACAGGCGGATGGGGGACTGAAGCTTTCTTT. The encoded protein is CASSFTGGWGTEAFF.

The rearrangement joins TRBV6-1 to TRBJ2-7; D unclear. The CDR3 consists of 13 residues. Per germline, CDR1 MNHNS and CDR2 SASEGT. V lost 8 bases to trimming and J lost 6 bases, with 17 bases between them. Here the CDR3 DNA reads TGTGCCAGCCGGGTGGAGTTCGTCGGCGAGCAGTACTTC. This codes for CASRVEFVGEQYF.

The V and J genes are TRBV7-9 and TRBJ2-1, with D maybe TRBD2 (7 bases). Trimming pared 6 bases from V and 7 bases from J, leaving 19 bases between. CDR3 size: 15 residues. Germline CDR1 SEHNR, CDR2 FQNEAQ (reference sequence). Here the CDR3 DNA reads TGTGCCAGCAGTTCCCCCGGACTAGGGGGGAATGAGCAGTTCTTC. Residues: CASSSPGLGGNEQFF.

This clonotype has more than one count but fewer than ten. The V call is TRBV5-1, the J call TRBJ2-2, with D unclear. V lost 4 bases and J lost 6, with 16 bases in between. Per germline, CDR1 SGHRS and CDR2 YFSETQ. CDR3 length equals 15 residues. CDR3 nucleotides: TGCGCCAGCAGCGGTCTCGGGCCATGGGCCGGGGAGCTGTTTTTT. This gives the protein CASSGLGPWAGELFF. The full variable domain, in which reference TRBV5-1 and TRBJ2-2 provide the parts outside the CDR3, is KAGVTQTPRYLIKTRGQQVTLSCSPISGHRSVSWYQQTPGQGLQFLFEYFSETQRNKGNFPGRFSGRQFSNSRSEMNVSTLELGDSALYLCASSGLGPWAGELFFGEGSRLTVL.

This clonotype was seen a handful of times. V and J are TRBV20-1 and TRBJ2-3; TRBD2 might be the D (6 bases). The V gene's germline CDR1 is DFQATT and CDR2 SNEGSKA (reference sequence). The CDR3 loop spans 13 amino acids. V lost 5 bases and J 0 bases, leaving 9 bases between the germline ends. The CDR3 region is CSAEAGSTDTQYF. CDR3 nucleotides: TGCAGTGCTGAAGCGGGCAGCACAGATACGCAGTATTTT.

The chain recombines TRBV6-5 with TRBJ1-5, with D unclear. CDR3 size: 15 residues. Germline V gene data show CDR1 as MNHEY and CDR2 as SVGAGI. Trimming took off 4 bases at V and 6 bases at J, with 16 bases between the two ends. The CDR3 DNA reads as TGTGCCAGCAGTTCCGGAGAAGCGGGGTCTCAGCCCCAGCATTTT. Residues: CASSSGEAGSQPQHF.